This entry lists 10 T cell receptor beta chains sequenced from one sample in a study of cytomegalovirus exposure and HLA in healthy donors. Primers: 60 Vbeta forward and 13 Jbeta reverse. Clones were sequenced by immunoSEQ multiplex PCR, and TCRdb holds only the in-frame ones, with some missing. Listed are about 110,000 clones; roughly 3.5% falls within the top ten. Sequenced sample: PBMCs. These receptors all stem from a man between 18 and 29 years old in good health and CMV-seronegative.

J is TRBJ1-1 and V is TRBV6-6; no definite D call. The CDR3 extends over 14 amino acids. Deletions cut 5 bases from V and 3 bases from J, with 13 bases between. Germline assignment: CDR1 MNHNY and CDR2 SVGAGI (reference sequence). The CDR3 sequence: CASSLGRRDTEAFF. CDR3 coding DNA: TGTGCCAGCAGTCTAGGACGGAGGGACACTGAAGCTTTCTTT.

The gene calls are TRBV4-1 and TRBJ2-7; TRBD2 matches at 11 bases. This CDR3 is 15 amino acids long. In germline, CDR1 is MGHRA, CDR2 YSYEKL. V was pared by 0 bases and J by 10 bases, with 8 bases of the junction left unmatched. CDR3: CASSQDYGSGRDQYF. CDR3 coding DNA: TGCGCCAGCAGCCAAGATTACGGTAGCGGGAGGGACCAGTACTTC.

This chain uses TRBV14 with TRBJ1-3; D remains unclear. V was cut by 0 bases and J by 1 base, with 4 bases left in between. This CDR3 region has 14 residues. Germline V gene lookup returns CDR1 SGHDN and CDR2 FVKESK. CDR3: CASSQDLSGNTIYF. Written as DNA, the CDR3 is TGTGCCAGCAGCCAAGACTTATCTGGAAACACCATATATTTT. The full variable domain, rest sourced from reference TRBV14 and TRBJ1-3, is EAGVTQFPSHSVIEKGQTVTLRCDPISGHDNLYWYRRVMGKEIKFLLHFVKESKQDESGMPNNRFLAERTGGTYSTLKVQPAELEDSGVYFCASSQDLSGNTIYFGEGSWLTVV.

V and J are TRBV6-5 and TRBJ1-1; D gene ambiguous. Trimming pared 2 bases from V and 4 bases from J, leaving 14 bases between. The CDR3 has 15 amino acids. Germline V gene data show CDR1 as MNHEY and CDR2 as SVGAGI. CDR3 bases: TGTGCCAGCAGTTACGGGCAAGTGGTGGGCACTGAAGCTTTCTTT. Translating gives CASSYGQVVGTEAFF.

V and J are TRBV5-4 and TRBJ2-2; 7 positions match TRBD2. The CDR3 has 14 residues. Germline-derived CDR1 and CDR2 are SGHNT and YYREEE (reference sequence). V dropped 6 bases and J dropped 6; count of bases not matched to a gene: 8. The CDR3: CASTQGGLSGELFF. Here the CDR3 DNA reads TGTGCCAGCACCCAGGGAGGGCTCTCCGGGGAGCTGTTTTTT.

The chain is built from TRBV19 and TRBJ2-2; 10 positions agree with TRBD1. With 4 bases clipped from V and 6 bases from J, the junction kept 2 bases outside the gene matches. The V gene's germline CDR1 is LNHDA and CDR2 SQIVND (reference sequence). This CDR3 is built from 14 residues. The CDR3 nucleotides read TGTGCCAGTAGTAAAGGGACAGGGGCCGGGGAGCTGTTTTTT. It encodes CASSKGTGAGELFF. Full variable domain (remainder filled in from reference TRBV19 and TRBJ2-2): DGGITQSPKYLFRKEGQNVTLSCEQNLNHDAMYWYRQDPGQGLRLIYYSQIVNDFQKGDIAEGYSVSREKKESFPLTVTSAQKNPTAFYLCASSKGTGAGELFFGEGSRLTVL.

The chain is built from TRBV11-2 and TRBJ2-1; 7 bases are a match to TRBD2. V gave up 5 bases and J gave up 8 bases; unmatched junction bases: 6. CDR1 is SGHAT, CDR2 FQNNGV, per germline. This CDR3 region has 13 residues. CDR3: CASSVRLAHEQFF. The DNA for the CDR3 is TGTGCCAGCAGCGTCCGACTAGCCCATGAGCAGTTCTTC.

This chain joins TRBV30 and TRBJ1-2; D may be TRBD1 (5 bases). The CDR3 runs 13 residues. V was clipped by 8 bases and J by 1 base, with 14 bases between them. Germline CDR1 GTSNPN, CDR2 SVGIG (reference sequence). The CDR3 sequence: CAQGQGLNYGYTF. The CDR3, as DNA: TGTGCCCAAGGCCAGGGACTTAACTATGGCTACACCTTC.

The chain links TRBV30 to TRBJ1-2; D is unclear. Germline CDR1 reads GTSNPN; CDR2 reads SVGIG (reference sequence). This CDR3 spans 11 amino acids. CDR3: CVGQLNYGYTF. CDR3 DNA: TGTGTTGGGCAGCTTAACTATGGCTACACCTTC. The variable domain in full, completed from reference TRBV30 and TRBJ1-2, reads SQTIHQWPATLVQPVGSPLSLECTVEGTSNPNLYWYRQAAGRGLQLLFYSVGIGQISSEVPQNLSASRPQDRQFILSSKKLLLSDSGFYLCVGQLNYGYTFGSGTRLTVV.

The chain carries TRBV30 and TRBJ1-6, with 9 positions matching TRBD1. This CDR3 is 16 amino acids long. J was trimmed by 7 bases and V by 2 bases; bases with no gene match: 9. The germline gives CDR1 GTSNPN, CDR2 SVGIG (reference sequence). CDR3 in amino acids: CAWSRGAGQGNSPLHF. CDR3 coding DNA: TGTGCCTGGAGTCGGGGCGCGGGACAGGGAAATTCACCCCTCCACTTT.